The present T cell receptor (beta chain) was sequenced within a study of blood T cell repertoires in COVID-19. Study-wide context: The study drew acute and convalescent COVID-19 samples from the United States, Italy and Spain. PBMCs, B-cell-depleted T cells, or T cells provided the cDNA or gDNA that made up the material.

The CDR3 length is 12 residues. V gave up 3 bases and J gave up 4 bases, with 6 bases separating them. CDR1 is MGHRA, CDR2 YSYEKL, per germline. How the authors handled the data: Cell counts per sample came from amplifying reference gene primers. The data were produced by immunoSEQ multiplex PCR, yet TCRdb's version contains in-frame clones alone and is incomplete. That table gives V, J and clone size, and the DNA gave D and trimming. The table includes roughly 140,000 clones, 87% detected once. The rearrangement links TRBV4-1 to TRBJ1-1; D ambiguous. The sequence came from a woman aged 55-69 years with active or convalescent COVID-19. Sequencing input: peripheral blood. The CDR3 sequence: CASSQAGTEAFF. CDR3 DNA sequence: TGCGCCAGCAGCCAGGCGGGCACTGAAGCTTTCTTT.